This record covers a single T cell receptor (beta chain). Its cognate antigen is unknown. An oligonucleotide containing a UMI was ligated to the 3' end of TCR cDNA. Input was about 1 to 1,100 ng of DNase-treated total RNA without cell sorting. This entry is derived from a study of naive and memory T cell subsets. Ligated cDNA underwent four rounds of PCR with nested alpha and beta constant region primers and SP2. TCRdb recomputed calls from the 5' RACE reads with MiXCR, one row per CDR3 protein. Counted here are tens of thousands of distinct CDR3 sequences, 7.2% occurring once; the ten biggest clones make up 9% to 10%. Study-level results: This RNA-based method may be sensitive to activation-related transcript changes.

Germline CDR1 and CDR2: SGHDT and YYEEEE. Trimming shortened V by 3 bases and J by 4 bases, and 14 bases separated the two germline ends. This CDR3 region has 15 residues. The chain joins TRBV5-6 to TRBJ2-1, with D possibly being TRBD2 (6 bases). The source of this sequence is a male donor in good health. The CDR3 spells CASSYGTGAYNEQFF. The CDR3 DNA is TGTGCCAGCAGCTACGGGACTGGCGCTTACAATGAGCAGTTCTTC.